This T cell receptor beta chain was documented in a study of CD8+CD57+ T cells in acquired aplastic anemia. Genomic DNA was employed as the template in profiling TCR beta VDJ and CDR3. TCRdb recomputed calls from the reads with MiXCR, one row per CDR3 protein. The profile shows 160,000 or so distinct CDR3 sequences, around 48% of them singletons. All patients picked for sequencing had shown, by flow cytometry, an expansion of CD8+CD57+ cells. V dropped 0 bases and J dropped 7 bases, with 4 bases sitting between them. The CDR3 is 11 amino acids. Germline loops: CDR1 SGHDT, CDR2 YYEEEE. The source of this sequence is a human donor with aplastic anemia. The rearrangement uses TRBV5-6 and TRBJ1-2, with no clear D. The material sequenced was sorted CD4+, CD8+, or CD8+CD57+ T cells (not recorded which) from PBMCs. The CDR3 region has the DNA TGTGCCAGCAGCTTGGAGGGTGGCTACACCTTC. This sequence encodes CASSLEGGYTF.